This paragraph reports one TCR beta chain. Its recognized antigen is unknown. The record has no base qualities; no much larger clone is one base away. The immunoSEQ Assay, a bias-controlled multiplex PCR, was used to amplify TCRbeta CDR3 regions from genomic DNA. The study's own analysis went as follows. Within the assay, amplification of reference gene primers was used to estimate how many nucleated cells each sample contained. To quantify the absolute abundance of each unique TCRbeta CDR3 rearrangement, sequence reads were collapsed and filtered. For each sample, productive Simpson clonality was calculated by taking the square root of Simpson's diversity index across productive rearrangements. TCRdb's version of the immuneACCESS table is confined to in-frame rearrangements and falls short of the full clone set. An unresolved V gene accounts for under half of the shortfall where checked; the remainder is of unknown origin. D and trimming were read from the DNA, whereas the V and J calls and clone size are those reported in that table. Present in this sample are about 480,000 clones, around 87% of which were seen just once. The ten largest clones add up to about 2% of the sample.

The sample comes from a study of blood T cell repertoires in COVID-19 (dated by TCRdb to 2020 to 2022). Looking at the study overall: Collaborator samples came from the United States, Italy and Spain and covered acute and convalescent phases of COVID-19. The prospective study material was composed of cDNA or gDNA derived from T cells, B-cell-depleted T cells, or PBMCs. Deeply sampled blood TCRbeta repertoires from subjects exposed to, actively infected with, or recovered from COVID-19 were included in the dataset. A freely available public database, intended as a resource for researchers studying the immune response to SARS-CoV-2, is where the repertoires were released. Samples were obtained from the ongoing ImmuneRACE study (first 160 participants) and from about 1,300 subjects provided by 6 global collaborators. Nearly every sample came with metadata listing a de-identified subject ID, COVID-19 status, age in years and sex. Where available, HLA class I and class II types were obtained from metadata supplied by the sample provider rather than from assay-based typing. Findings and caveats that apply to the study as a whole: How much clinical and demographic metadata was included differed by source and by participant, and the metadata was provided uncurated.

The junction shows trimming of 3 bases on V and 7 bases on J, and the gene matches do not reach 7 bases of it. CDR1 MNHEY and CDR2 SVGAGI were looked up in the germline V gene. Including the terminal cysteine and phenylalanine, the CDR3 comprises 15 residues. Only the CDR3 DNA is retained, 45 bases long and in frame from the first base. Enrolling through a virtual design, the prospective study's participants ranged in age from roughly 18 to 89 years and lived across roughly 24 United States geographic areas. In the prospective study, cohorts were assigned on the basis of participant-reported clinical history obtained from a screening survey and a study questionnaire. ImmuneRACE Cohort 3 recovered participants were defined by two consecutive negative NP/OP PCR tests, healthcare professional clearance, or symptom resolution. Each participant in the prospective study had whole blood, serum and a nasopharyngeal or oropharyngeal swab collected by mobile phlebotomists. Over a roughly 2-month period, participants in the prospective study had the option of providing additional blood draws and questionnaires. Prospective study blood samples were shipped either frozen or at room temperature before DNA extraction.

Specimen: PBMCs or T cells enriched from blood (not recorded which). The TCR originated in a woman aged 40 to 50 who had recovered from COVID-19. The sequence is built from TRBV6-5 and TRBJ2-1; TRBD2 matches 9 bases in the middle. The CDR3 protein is CASSYNGGRVNEQFF. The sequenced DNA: TGTGCCAGCAGTTATAATGGCGGGAGGGTTAATGAGCAGTTCTTC.